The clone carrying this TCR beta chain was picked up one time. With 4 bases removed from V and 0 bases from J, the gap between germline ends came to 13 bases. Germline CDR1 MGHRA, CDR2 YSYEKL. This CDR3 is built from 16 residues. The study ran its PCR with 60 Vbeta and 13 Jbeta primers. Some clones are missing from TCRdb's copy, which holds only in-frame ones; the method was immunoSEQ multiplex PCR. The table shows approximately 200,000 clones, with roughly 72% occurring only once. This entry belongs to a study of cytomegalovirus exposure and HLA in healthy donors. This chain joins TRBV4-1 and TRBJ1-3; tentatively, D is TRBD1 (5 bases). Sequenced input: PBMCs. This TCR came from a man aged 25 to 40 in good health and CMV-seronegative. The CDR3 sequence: CASSLQEGPSGNTIYF. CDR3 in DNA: TGCGCCAGCAGCCTCCAGGAGGGGCCCTCTGGAAACACCATATATTTT.